These T cell receptor beta chains were read from a single sample in a study of blood T cell repertoires in COVID-19. Sequencing used immunoSEQ multiplex PCR; TCRdb keeps in-frame clones, though not all of them. The sample has about 180,000 clones, about 80% seen once. Specimen: peripheral blood. The source of these receptors is a woman between 65 and 79 years old with acute or convalescent COVID-19. CDR3s include the opening cysteine and the closing phenylalanine or tryptophan. The order of the fields is D gene, J gene, clone size, V gene, CDR3 DNA, CDR3 protein. The D gene is left open where the match is weak. Size is omitted from some rows. Given values are once, few, many or a class for expanded clones.

TRBD1,TRBJ1-1,NA,TRBV2,TGTGCCAGCAGTGTACAGGGGGGGAACACTGAAGCTTTCTTT,CASSVQGGNTEAFF
TRBD2,TRBJ2-1,NA,TRBV7-9,TGTGCCAGCAGCCCACGTGGAGGGGCGGGAGGGGTTCTCAATGAGCAGTTCTTC,CASSPRGGAGGVLNEQFF
TRBD2,TRBJ2-2,NA,TRBV3-1/TRBV3-2,TGTGCCAGCAGCCAAGAGACGGGAGGGCAGGGGGAGCTGTTTTTT,CASSQETGGQGELFF
NA,TRBJ2-3,NA,TRBV5-1,TGCGCCAGCAGCTTGGATGGGGCCCCCCCAGATACGCAGTATTTT,CASSLDGAPPDTQYF
NA,TRBJ1-5,NA,TRBV28,TGTGCCAGCAGTGAAAGACAGAGCAGCAATCAGCCCCAGCATTTT,CASSERQSSNQPQHF
NA,TRBJ2-3,few,TRBV5-4,TGTGCCAGCAGTGCGGACTCCCGCCGCACAGATACGCAGTATTTT,CASSADSRRTDTQYF
TRBD1,TRBJ2-2,NA,TRBV11-2,TGTGCCAGCAGTTCGCGGACAGGGGTAGTCGGGACCGGGGAGCTGTTTTTT,CASSSRTGVVGTGELFF
NA,TRBJ1-2,NA,TRBV20-1,TGCAGTGCCAGTCCCACACCTAGCTATGGCTACACCTTC,CSASPTPSYGYTF
TRBD1,TRBJ2-7,NA,TRBV3-1/TRBV3-2,TGTGCCAGCAGCCAGACCCGGGACAGGGGTTCGGGGGAGCAGTACTTC,CASSQTRDRGSGEQYF
TRBD1,TRBJ2-3,few,TRBV20-1,TGCAGTGCTAGTCCCGACAGGGGGCTAGCAGATACGCAGTATTTT,CSASPDRGLADTQYF
NA,TRBJ2-4,NA,TRBV20-1,TGCAGTGCTAGAGATATTGACATTCAGTACTTC,CSARDIDIQYF
TRBD1,TRBJ1-2,NA,TRBV6-2/TRBV6-3,TGTGCCAGCAGTTACCCGGGACAGGTCAGCTACACCTTC,CASSYPGQVSYTF
TRBD1,TRBJ1-6,NA,TRBV3-1/TRBV3-2,TGTGCCAGCAGCCAACCAACAGGGGGTAATTCACCCCTCCACTTT,CASSQPTGGNSPLHF
NA,TRBJ2-7,NA,TRBV28,TGTGCCACCTATTCTACCTACGAGCAGTACTTC,CATYSTYEQYF
TRBD2,TRBJ2-7,NA,TRBV5-1,TGCGCCAGCAGCAGGGGTCTAGCGGGAGGTCTCTACGAGCAGTACTTC,CASSRGLAGGLYEQYF
NA,TRBJ1-1,NA,TRBV6-5,TGTGCCAGCAGCCGGGGGACGGATGAAGCTTTCTTT,CASSRGTDEAFF
TRBD1,TRBJ2-5,few,TRBV7-9,TGTGCCAGCAGCCTTGACTCCCCCGGGACAGGGGAAGAGACCCAGTACTTC,CASSLDSPGTGEETQYF
TRBD1,TRBJ1-6,NA,TRBV5-6,TGTGCCAGCAGCGGCGACAGGGTTTATAATTCACCCCTCCACTTT,CASSGDRVYNSPLHF
NA,TRBJ2-7,NA,TRBV4-2,TGTGCCAGCAGCCAAGAAGGCGGGACCTACTACGAGCAGTACTTC,CASSQEGGTYYEQYF
NA,TRBJ1-1,NA,TRBV28,TGTGCCAGCAGTCTAGCCTCTGAAGCTTTCTTT,CASSLASEAFF
NA,TRBJ2-3,NA,TRBV3-1/TRBV3-2,TGTGCCAGCAGCCAAGGGGTGGCAGGACAGTATTTT,CASSQGVAGQYF
TRBD1,TRBJ2-1,NA,TRBV19,TGTGCCAGTAGTATAGGGGACAGGGTGAACAATGAGCAGTTCTTC,CASSIGDRVNNEQFF
TRBD1,TRBJ2-7,NA,TRBV7-9,TGTGCCAGCACCCTAGGACAGGGCCAACTCTACGAGCAGTACTTC,CASTLGQGQLYEQYF
TRBD1,TRBJ1-2,NA,TRBV24-1,TGTGCCACCAGTGATCACACAGGGGGAGGCTACACCTTC,CATSDHTGGGYTF
NA,TRBJ2-7,few,TRBV5-1,TGCGCCAGCAGCTGGGGCGACGTAGAGTCCTACGAGCAGTACTTC,CASSWGDVESYEQYF
TRBD1,TRBJ1-4,NA,TRBV5-6,TGTGCCAGCAGCTCTCTGACCGGGACAGGGGTTGAAAAACTGTTTTTT,CASSSLTGTGVEKLFF
NA,TRBJ2-3,NA,TRBV11-2,TGTGCCAGCAGCTTAGAGCGGCGACTTACAGATACGCAGTATTTT,CASSLERRLTDTQYF
TRBD1,TRBJ2-1,once,TRBV3-1/TRBV3-2,TGTGCCAGCAGCCTGGACAGGGAGAATGAGGAGTTCTTC,CASSLDRENEEFF
NA,TRBJ1-1,once,TRBV12-3/TRBV12-4,TGTGCCAGCAGTTTTCAGGACACTGAAGCTTTCTTT,CASSFQDTEAFF
NA,TRBJ2-7,few,TRBV7-9,TGTGCCAGCAGCTGGGGGAGGGACAGGAGAATCTACGAGCAGTACTTC,CASSWGRDRRIYEQYF
NA,TRBJ2-7,NA,TRBV3-1/TRBV3-2,TGTGCCAGCAGGGGCTGGTCCTCCTACGAGCAGTACTTC,CASRGWSSYEQYF
NA,TRBJ2-2,NA,TRBV11-2,TGTGCCATCTCCCTGGGGCGACGGGACACCGGGGAGCTGTTTTTT,CAISLGRRDTGELFF
NA,TRBJ2-1,NA,TRBV3-1/TRBV3-2,TGTGCCAGCAGCCCCAACACAGCCTACAATGAGCAGTTCTTC,CASSPNTAYNEQFF
TRBD1,TRBJ2-7,NA,TRBV27,TGTGCCAGCAGTCGAACCGGGACAGGGTCCTACGAGCAGTACTTC,CASSRTGTGSYEQYF
NA,TRBJ1-2,once,TRBV5-4,TGTGCCAGCAGCCAAGACAGTCTCTGGGGAAGTGGCTACACCTTC,CASSQDSLWGSGYTF
NA,TRBJ1-2,few,TRBV6-2/TRBV6-3,TGTGCCAGCAGTACGGACAGCTGGGACGGCTACACCTTC,CASSTDSWDGYTF
NA,TRBJ2-3,NA,TRBV5-1,TGCGCCAGCAGCTTTAGTGGCACAGATACGCAGTATTTT,CASSFSGTDTQYF
TRBD1,TRBJ1-4,NA,TRBV7-2,TGTGCCAGCAGCTTAGCCGGGACAGTACCAGCAACTAATGAAAAACTGTTTTTT,CASSLAGTVPATNEKLFF
TRBD1,TRBJ2-1,once,TRBV27,TGTGCCAGCAGTTCGACAGGGGCGGGTTGGAATGAGCAGTTCTTC,CASSSTGAGWNEQFF
NA,TRBJ1-5,once,TRBV7-2,TGTGCCAGCAGCTTAGGGTCGGCGGATCAGCCCCAGCATTTT,CASSLGSADQPQHF
TRBD1,TRBJ1-1,NA,TRBV19,TGTGCCAGTAACAATAGCCCCGGGACAGGGAAGACTGAAGCTTTCTTT,CASNNSPGTGKTEAFF
TRBD1,TRBJ1-2,few,TRBV19,TGTGCCACGACGGGGACAGCTAACTATGGCTACACCTTC,CATTGTANYGYTF
NA,TRBJ1-2,NA,TRBV19,TGTGCCAGTAGTATTGAAAGGGGTGAAGGCTACACCTTC,CASSIERGEGYTF
TRBD1,TRBJ1-1,NA,TRBV7-9,TGTGCCAGCAGATCCGGGACAGGCGTGAACACTGAAGCTTTCTTT,CASRSGTGVNTEAFF
TRBD1,TRBJ1-2,NA,TRBV28,TGTGCCAGCAGTCCTCGACAGGGCCTCTCTGGCTACACCTTC,CASSPRQGLSGYTF
TRBD1,TRBJ1-5,NA,TRBV19,TGTGCCTCCCAAGGGGTCGCAGGGGGTAGCGGCCAGCCCCAGCATTTT,CASQGVAGGSGQPQHF
TRBD1,TRBJ1-2,NA,TRBV9,TGTGCCAGCAGCGTAGGACAGGGGGCTGGCTATGGCTACACCTTC,CASSVGQGAGYGYTF
NA,TRBJ1-5,NA,TRBV19,TGTGCCACCAGGGGCCCTGGGAGCAATCAGCCCCAGCATTTT,CATRGPGSNQPQHF
NA,TRBJ2-5,few,TRBV10-1,TGCGCCAGCAGTGAGGGGGAGAGTCCTGATGGGACCCAGTACTTC,CASSEGESPDGTQYF
NA,TRBJ2-1,NA,TRBV3-1/TRBV3-2,TGTGCCAGCAGCCACACCTTGGGGGGAGGCAATGAGCAGTTCTTC,CASSHTLGGGNEQFF
NA,TRBJ1-5,NA,TRBV29-1,TGCAGCGTTACCACCGATCAGGGATTCAATCAGCCCCAGCATTTT,CSVTTDQGFNQPQHF
NA,TRBJ2-6,NA,TRBV19,TGTGCCACCCTGGACAGTCTTTCCTCTGGGGCCAACGTCCTGACTTTC,CATLDSLSSGANVLTF
NA,TRBJ1-5,NA,TRBV24-1,TGTGCCACCAGTGTTAGGGGGGGGAATCAGCCCCAGCATTTT,CATSVRGGNQPQHF
TRBD2,TRBJ2-7,NA,TRBV4-2,TGTGCCAGCAGCCAAGATCTTGATACTAGCGGGGGGTCCTACGAGCAGTACTTC,CASSQDLDTSGGSYEQYF
NA,TRBJ1-3,NA,TRBV6-5,TGTGCCAGCAGGACTGACAGGATCTCTGGAAACACCATATATTTT,CASRTDRISGNTIYF
TRBD1,TRBJ2-5,once,TRBV29-1,TGCAGCGTTGGGCTGACAGGGGGGCAAGAGACCCAGTACTTC,CSVGLTGGQETQYF
NA,TRBJ2-1,NA,TRBV9,TGTGCCAGCTCATCCCCGATTACAGCCAGGTACAATGAGCAGTTCTTC,CASSSPITARYNEQFF
NA,TRBJ2-7,NA,TRBV20-1,TGCAGTGCTAGAGGCAGGGACGAGCAGTACTTC,CSARGRDEQYF
TRBD1,TRBJ1-5,NA,TRBV28,TGTGCCAGCATCAGGGACAGACTTCAGCCCCAGCATTTT,CASIRDRLQPQHF